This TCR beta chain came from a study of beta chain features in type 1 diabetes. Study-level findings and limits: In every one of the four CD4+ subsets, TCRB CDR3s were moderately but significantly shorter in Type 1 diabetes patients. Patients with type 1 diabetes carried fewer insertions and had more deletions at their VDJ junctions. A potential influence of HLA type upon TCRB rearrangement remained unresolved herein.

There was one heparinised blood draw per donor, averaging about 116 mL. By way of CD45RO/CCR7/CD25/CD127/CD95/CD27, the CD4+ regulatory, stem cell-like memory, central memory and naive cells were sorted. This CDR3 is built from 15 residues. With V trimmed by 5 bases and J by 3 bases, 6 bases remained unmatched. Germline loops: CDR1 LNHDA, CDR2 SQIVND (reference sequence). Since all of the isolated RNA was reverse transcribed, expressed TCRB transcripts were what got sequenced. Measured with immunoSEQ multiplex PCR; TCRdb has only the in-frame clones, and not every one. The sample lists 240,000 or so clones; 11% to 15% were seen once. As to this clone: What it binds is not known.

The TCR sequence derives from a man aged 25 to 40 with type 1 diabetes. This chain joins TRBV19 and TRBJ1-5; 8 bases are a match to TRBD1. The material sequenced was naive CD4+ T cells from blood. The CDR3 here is CASSGTGGVNQPQHF. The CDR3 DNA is TGTGCCAGTAGTGGAACAGGGGGAGTCAATCAGCCCCAGCATTTT.